This T cell receptor (beta chain) comes out of a study of vaccination and CD4 T cells after COVID-19. This clonotype is labeled large. The antigen is undetermined. The treatment here: roughly ten-day PBMC culture with coronavirus spike peptide pools or control peptides (ViraFEST assay). The Oncomine TCR Beta short-read assay sequenced DNA from cultured CD4+ T cells. TCRdb processed the PCR reads anew with MiXCR; each CDR3 protein has one entry. The sample shows approximately 3,500 distinct CDR3 sequences, around 50% of them seen only once. Germline CDR1 LNHNV, CDR2 YYDKDF (reference sequence). The V gene lost 3 bases and the J gene lost 6 bases, with 16 bases spanning the gap. CDR3 length: 15 amino acids.

Sequencing input: CD4+ T cells from blood, cultured in vitro. The V and J genes are TRBV15 and TRBJ2-3; D may correspond to TRBD1 or TRBD2 (5 bases each). The sequence was collected from a human donor who had recovered from COVID-19. The DNA for the CDR3 is TGTGCCACCAGCAGTTTAGCGACAGAAGTGGATACGCAGTATTTT. It codes for CATSSLATEVDTQYF.